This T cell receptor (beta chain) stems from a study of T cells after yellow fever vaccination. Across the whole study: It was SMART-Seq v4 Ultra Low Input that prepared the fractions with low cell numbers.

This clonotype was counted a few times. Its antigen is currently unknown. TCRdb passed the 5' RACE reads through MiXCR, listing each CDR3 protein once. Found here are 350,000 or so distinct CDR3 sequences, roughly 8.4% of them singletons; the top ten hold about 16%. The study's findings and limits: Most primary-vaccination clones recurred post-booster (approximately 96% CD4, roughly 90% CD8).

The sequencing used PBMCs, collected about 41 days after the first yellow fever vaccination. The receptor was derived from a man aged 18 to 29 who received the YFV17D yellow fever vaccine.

For the CDR3, the DNA is TGTGCCAGCACTGGAGGGGGATTGGAGACCCAGTACTTC. Its protein product is CASTGGGLETQYF. The chain links TRBV2 to TRBJ2-5; D tentatively reads TRBD1 or TRBD2 (6 bases each). Germline loops: CDR1 SNHLY, CDR2 FYNNEI. Between the trimmed V and J ends, which lost 7 bases and 5 bases, there was a span of 14 bases. The CDR3 extends over 13 amino acids.